These 17 T cell receptor beta chains originate from one sample sequenced in a study of T-cell reconstitution after alpha-beta-depleted transplantation in children. Unique molecular identifiers were incorporated when the TCRbeta library was constructed. Each CDR3 protein gets one entry after TCRdb re-called the PCR reads with MiXCR. The profile covers 210,000 or so distinct CDR3 sequences, with approximately 11% appearing a single time and roughly 27% taken by the ten largest. The sample consisted of PBMCs, taken before TCRalphabeta/CD19-depleted stem cell transplant. These receptor sequences come from a child under three years old with acute myeloid leukemia, due to receive a stem cell transplant.

This clonotype came up many times. J is TRBJ2-7 and V is TRBV6-5; 10 bases are shared with TRBD2. This CDR3 has 13 residues. Germline V gene data show CDR1 as MNHEY and CDR2 as SVGAGI. V lost 8 bases, J lost 3 bases, and 4 bases stayed unmatched. DNA for the CDR3: TGTGCCAGCGCCCGGACTAGCGGCTACGAGCAGTACTTC. Its translation is CASARTSGYEQYF.

This rearrangement joins TRBV4-2 to TRBJ1-1; no clear D gene. The CDR3 has 14 residues. V was trimmed by 5 bases and J by 1 base, leaving 11 bases between them. Germline CDR1 LGHNA, CDR2 YNFKEQ. The CDR3 region is CASSCGRGNTEAFF. The CDR3 DNA reads TGTGCCAGCAGCTGCGGCCGGGGGAACACTGAAGCTTTCTTT.

In its sample, this clonotype was seen many times. This chain links TRBV7-2 with TRBJ1-3, with D unclear. The CDR3 contains 17 residues. The germline CDR1 and CDR2 sequences are SGHTA and FQGNSA. The V end was cut by 0 bases, the J end by 0 bases, with 12 bases between. The DNA for the CDR3 is TGTGCCAGCAGCTTAGCGGAGGCGTCTCCCTCTGGAAACACCATATATTTT. Protein product: CASSLAEASPSGNTIYF.

This clonotype appeared a few times. The chain joins TRBV5-4 to TRBJ1-1; D ambiguous. The CDR3 extends over 12 amino acids. Trimming took off 4 bases at V and 3 bases at J, with 7 bases between the two ends. From germline, CDR1 is SGHNT and CDR2 YYREEE (reference sequence). Written as DNA, the CDR3 is TGTGCCAGCAGCAATCGGGACACTGAAGCTTTCTTT. As protein: CASSNRDTEAFF.

This clonotype was observed at least ten times. The chain uses TRBV29-1 and TRBJ2-1; D remains unclear. Trimming left V 5 bases short and J 0 bases short, with 8 bases between. The germline V gene encodes CDR1 SQVTM and CDR2 ANQGSEA. The CDR3 contains 13 residues. CDR3 in amino acids: CSVRVGSYNEQFF. Written as DNA, the CDR3 is TGCAGCGTTCGGGTGGGCTCCTACAATGAGCAGTTCTTC.

The chain carries TRBV20-1 and TRBJ2-7; D is possibly TRBD1 or TRBD2 (6 bases each). Trimming removed 5 bases from V and 1 base from J, with 18 bases in between. Germline V gene lookup returns CDR1 DFQATT and CDR2 SNEGSKA (reference sequence). CDR3 length: 15 amino acids. In DNA, the CDR3 is TGCAGTGCTGGCCCGCGTCGGGGGCTATCCTACGAGCAGTACTTC. Its protein is CSAGPRRGLSYEQYF.

The table lists this clonotype with many counts. The V and J genes are TRBV5-5 and TRBJ2-3; the D gene is possibly TRBD2 (6 bases). Germline loops: CDR1 SGHKS, CDR2 YYEKEE (reference sequence). This CDR3 has 16 amino acids. With 0 bases removed from V and 3 bases from J, the gap between germline ends came to 14 bases. The CDR3 DNA sequence: TGTGCCAGCAGCTTGGGGCGGGGACCCCGGACAGATACGCAGTATTTT. Its translation is CASSLGRGPRTDTQYF. Looking up the rest from reference TRBV5-5 and TRBJ2-3 gives the full variable domain: DAGVTQSPTHLIKTRGQQVTLRCSPISGHKSVSWYQQVLGQGPQFIFQYYEKEERGRGNFPDRFSARQFPNYSSELNVNALLLGDSALYLCASSLGRGPRTDTQYFGPGTRLTVL.

Worth noting for this clonotype: A much larger clone is a single base away; this may be a read error. The gene calls are TRBV7-8 and TRBJ2-1; D possibly corresponds to TRBD2 (6 bases). This CDR3 contains 12 residues. Germline CDR1 is SGHVS and CDR2 is FQNEAQ. CDR3 loop: CASSRSGAYSLF. CDR3 in DNA: TGTGCCAGCAGCCGCTCGGGAGCTTACTCGTTATTC.

This clonotype has only a few counts. The J gene is TRBJ1-3, the V gene TRBV28; 10 nucleotides match TRBD1. The CDR3 spans 14 residues. V gave up 10 bases and J gave up 4 bases; unmatched junction bases: 7. Looked up from germline, CDR1 is MDHEN and CDR2 is SYDVKM. This CDR3 is CATTGQGSGNTIYF. DNA of the CDR3: TGTGCCACAACGGGACAGGGGAGCGGAAACACCATATATTTT.

In its sample, this clonotype was seen many times. The chain couples TRBV29-1 to TRBJ2-3, with 9 bases fitting TRBD2. V dropped 6 bases and J dropped 1; count of bases not matched to a gene: 8. Germline V gene sequence: CDR1 SQVTM, CDR2 ANQGSEA. The CDR3 sequence is 15 residues long. The CDR3 nucleotides are TGCAGCGTCGCAGGAGCGGGGGGAGGCACAGATACGCAGTATTTT. Protein sequence: CSVAGAGGGTDTQYF.

This clonotype was observed at least ten times. The chain couples TRBV30 to TRBJ2-6; a weak D match, TRBD2 (5 bases). V lost 7 bases and J 9 bases, leaving 13 bases between the germline ends. CDR3 length equals 12 residues. CDR1 and CDR2 (germline): GTSNPN, SVGIG (reference sequence). CDR3 sequence reads: CASSKGDNVLTF. The CDR3 DNA sequence: TGTGCCTCGTCGAAGGGAGACAACGTCCTGACTTTC. The full variable domain, with the rest looked up from reference TRBV30 and TRBJ2-6, is SQTIHQWPATLVQPVGSPLSLECTVEGTSNPNLYWYRQAAGRGLQLLFYSVGIGQISSEVPQNLSASRPQDRQFILSSKKLLLSDSGFYLCASSKGDNVLTFGAGSRLTVL.

This clonotype has a count of ten or more. The chain carries TRBV5-4 and TRBJ2-3; 8 bases are a match to TRBD1. V dropped 4 bases and J dropped 3; count of bases not matched to a gene: 10. Germline values: CDR1 SGHNT, CDR2 YYREEE (reference sequence). CDR3 length: 16 residues. This chain's CDR3 is CASSKRQGQETDTQYF. CDR3 sequence (DNA): TGTGCCAGCAGCAAAAGACAGGGGCAGGAAACAGATACGCAGTATTTT.

Of note for this clonotype: Because it lacks the conserved phenylalanine or tryptophan at the end, this CDR3 is likely a read error. The genes are TRBV24-1 and TRBJ1-2, with 8 bases matching TRBD1. This CDR3 is 15 amino acids long. The junction had 8 bases not matched to a gene; V was cut back by 4 bases and J by 5 bases. Germline assignment: CDR1 KGHDR and CDR2 SFDVKD. CDR3: CATSEPGQAKYGYTY. In DNA, the CDR3 is TGTGCCACCAGTGAACCGGGACAGGCAAAGTATGGCTACACCTAC.

This clonotype has ten or more counts. This may arise from a read error, as a much more abundant clone is one base away. The J gene is TRBJ2-2, the V gene TRBV5-1; 7 bases match TRBD1. V trimming: 4 bases; J trimming: 6 bases; junction bases outside the gene matches: 3. CDR3 length: 13 amino acids. In germline, CDR1 is SGHRS, CDR2 YFSETQ. CDR3: CASSPTGPGELFF. The CDR3 DNA follows: TGCGCCAGCAGCCCGACAGGGCCCGGGGAGCTGTTTTTT.

This clonotype was observed a handful of times. The gene calls are TRBV6-4 and TRBJ2-3, with TRBD2 identical over 11 bases. Germline V gene lookup returns CDR1 MRHNA and CDR2 SNTAGT. Trimming cost V 6 bases and J 3 bases; bases outside gene matches: 5. The CDR3 spans 15 residues. The CDR3 sequence is CASSLAGGRTDTQYF. As DNA, the CDR3 is TGTGCCAGCAGCCTAGCGGGGGGTCGGACAGATACGCAGTATTTT.

Points on this clonotype: This may be a read error, as it is one base from a much larger clone. CDR3 amino acids: CASSTTGPSSYNKQFF. CDR3 DNA: TGTGCCAGCAGCACCACCGGTCCTAGCTCCTACAATAAGCAGTTCTTC. The rearrangement joins TRBV7-8 to TRBJ2-1, with a possible D match to TRBD2 (5 bases). CDR3 length: 16 residues. The germline CDR1 and CDR2 sequences are SGHVS and FQNEAQ.

In its sample, this clonotype was seen a few times. The rearrangement uses TRBV10-2 and TRBJ1-5; a weak D match, TRBD1 (5 bases). Looked up from germline, CDR1 is WSHSY and CDR2 is SAAADI. The CDR3 sequence is 13 residues long. The ends were cut back, 7 bases at V and 4 bases at J, with 11 bases in the middle. CDR3 sequence (DNA): TGCGCCAGCACCCGGGACCTAAATCAGCCCCAGCATTTT. It yields the protein CASTRDLNQPQHF.